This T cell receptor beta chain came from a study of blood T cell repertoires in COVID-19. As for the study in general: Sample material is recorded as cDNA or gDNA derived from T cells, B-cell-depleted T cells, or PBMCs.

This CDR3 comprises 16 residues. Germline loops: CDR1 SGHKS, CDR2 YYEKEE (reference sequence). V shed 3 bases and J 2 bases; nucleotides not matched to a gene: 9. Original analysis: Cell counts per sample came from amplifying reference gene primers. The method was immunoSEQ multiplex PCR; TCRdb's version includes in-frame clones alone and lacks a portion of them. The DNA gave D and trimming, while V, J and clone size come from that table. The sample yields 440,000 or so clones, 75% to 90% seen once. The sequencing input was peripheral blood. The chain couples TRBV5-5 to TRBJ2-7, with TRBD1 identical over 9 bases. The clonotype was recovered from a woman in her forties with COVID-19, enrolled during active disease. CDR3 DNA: TGTGCCAGCAGCTCAACCGGGACAGGGATCGCCTACGAGCAGTACTTC. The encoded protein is CASSSTGTGIAYEQYF.